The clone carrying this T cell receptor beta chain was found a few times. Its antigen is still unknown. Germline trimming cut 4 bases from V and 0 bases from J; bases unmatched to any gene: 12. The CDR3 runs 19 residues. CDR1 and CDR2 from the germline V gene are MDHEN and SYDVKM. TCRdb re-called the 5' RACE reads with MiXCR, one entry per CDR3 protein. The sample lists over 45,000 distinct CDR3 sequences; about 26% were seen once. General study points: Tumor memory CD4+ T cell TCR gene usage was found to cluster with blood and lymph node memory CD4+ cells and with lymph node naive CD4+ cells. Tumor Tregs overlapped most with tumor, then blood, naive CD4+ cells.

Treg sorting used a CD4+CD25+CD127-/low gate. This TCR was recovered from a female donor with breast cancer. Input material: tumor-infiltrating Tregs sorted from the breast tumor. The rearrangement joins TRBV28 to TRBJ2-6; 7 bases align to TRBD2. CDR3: CASSSPLGRESSGANVLTF. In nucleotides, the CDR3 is TGTGCCAGCAGTTCCCCCCTCGGGCGGGAGTCCTCTGGGGCCAACGTCCTGACTTTC.